This T cell receptor beta chain was captured in a study of regulatory T cells in long-lasting Graves disease. Study-level findings and limits: Those with persistent Graves' had less TCR diversity than newly diagnosed patients.

This clonotype appeared many times. Antigen specificity is unknown. Libraries of TCR beta came from iRepertoire HTBI primers plus Arm-PCR of CDR3 regions. TCRdb re-called the multiplex PCR reads through MiXCR, storing one row per CDR3 protein. Of 350,000 to 450,000 distinct CDR3 sequences in the sample, over 15% were seen once. As to time point: newly diagnosed GD, antithyroid drugs for less than 3 months. The TCR library was made from RNA that had been extracted from PBMCs in TRIzol. American Thyroid Association guidelines defined how Graves' disease was diagnosed. The CDR3 has 15 amino acids. The germline gives CDR1 SGHTA, CDR2 FQGNSA. Trimming pared 2 bases from V and 7 bases from J, leaving 18 bases between. In addition, the sample was reused for a study of T cells in Graves' hyperthyroidism and ophthalmopathy. That source adds: When the TCR CDR3 underwent first-round RT-PCR, the HTBI primer set was used. Most expanded thyroid clonotypes above 0.001 also appeared in blood.

The chain has TRBV7-2 and TRBJ2-7, with a possible D match to TRBD2 (6 bases). The source of this sequence is a man aged 35 to 55 with Graves disease. This sample comprised peripheral blood mononuclear cells (PBMCs), obtained at new diagnosis, from a patient treated with antithyroid drugs. CDR3 amino acids: CASSLLALPPGEQYF. CDR3 nucleotides: TGTGCCAGCAGCTTACTAGCGCTACCCCCGGGGGAGCAGTACTTC.